The next 22 T cell receptor beta chains were all read from a single sample in a study of brain T cells in children with intractable seizures. Time point meaning: blood from clinic visit 5 months post-surgery; TSC patient then seizure free. Produced via immunoSEQ multiplex PCR; TCRdb's table is partial and in-frame only. The sample lists around 340,000 clones, about 94% occurring once. The input for sequencing was peripheral blood, taken about 5 months after surgery. Source of these receptors: a boy younger than two with tuberous sclerosis and intractable seizures.

The chain uses TRBV6-5 and TRBJ2-3; a weak D match, TRBD2 (5 bases). Germline CDR1 is MNHEY and CDR2 is SVGAGI. V gave up 5 bases and J gave up 7 bases, with 10 bases separating them. This CDR3 comprises 12 residues. CDR3 amino acids: CASSQPGNTQYF. The CDR3, as DNA: TGTGCCAGCAGTCAACCCGGGAATACGCAGTATTTT.

V gene TRBV7-2 combines with J gene TRBJ2-3, with D perhaps given as TRBD1 or TRBD2 (6 bases each). The CDR3 is made up of 15 amino acids. V dropped 5 bases and J dropped 0 bases, with 12 bases sitting between them. CDR1 and CDR2 (germline): SGHTA, FQGNSA. CDR3 bases: TGTGCCAGCAGCCCCCAGGGGACTAGCACAGATACGCAGTATTTT. This gives the protein CASSPQGTSTDTQYF.

This CDR3 reads CATSSDQGWGEKLFF. CDR3 sequence (DNA): TGTGCCACCAGCAGCGACCAGGGGTGGGGAGAAAAACTGTTTTTT. The chain employs TRBV15 and TRBJ1-4; weak D call: TRBD1 (6 bases). Germline loops: CDR1 LNHNV, CDR2 YYDKDF (reference sequence). CDR3 size: 15 residues. Trimming stripped 3 bases from V and 8 bases from J, with 16 bases between.

This clone has a handful of counts. V gene TRBV28 combines with J gene TRBJ2-5; 11 positions match TRBD1. Trimming removed 7 bases from V and 5 bases from J; junction bases left unmatched: 6. The CDR3 loop spans 14 amino acids. CDR1 is MDHEN, CDR2 SYDVKM, per germline. DNA for the CDR3: TGTGCCAGCACTAAGGACAGGGGGCGGGAGACCCAGTACTTC. Amino acids: CASTKDRGRETQYF.

The rearrangement links TRBV6-5 to TRBJ2-1, with D possibly being TRBD2 (6 bases). Trimming removed 6 bases at V and 5 bases at J, with 17 bases between. Germline-derived CDR1 and CDR2 are MNHEY and SVGAGI. There are 15 residues in the CDR3. CDR3 in amino acids: CASSRTRWRDNEQFF. The CDR3 DNA is TGTGCCAGCAGCCGAACCCGGTGGAGGGACAATGAGCAGTTCTTC.

The chain joins TRBV10-3 to TRBJ1-4; TRBD1 matches at 9 bases. The CDR3 covers 13 residues. J gave up 8 bases and V 7 bases, and 5 bases lay outside the gene matches. The V gene's germline CDR1 is ENHRY and CDR2 SYGVKD. CDR3 loop: CAINRGRGEKLFF. The DNA of the CDR3 is TGTGCCATCAACAGGGGGCGAGGGGAAAAACTGTTTTTT.

The rearrangement joins TRBV20-1 to TRBJ2-7; 12 bases are a match to TRBD2. Per the germline V gene, CDR1 is DFQATT and CDR2 is SNEGSKA (reference sequence). The length of the CDR3 is 16 residues. Germline trimming cut 3 bases from V and 2 bases from J; bases unmatched to any gene: 8. The CDR3 reads CSASRQLAGGTYEQYF. The CDR3 region has the DNA TGCAGTGCTAGTCGCCAGCTAGCGGGGGGGACCTACGAGCAGTACTTC.

This sequence joins TRBV30 and TRBJ1-3, with D unresolved. CDR1 is GTSNPN and CDR2 is SVGIG in the germline V gene (reference sequence). There are 12 residues in the CDR3. The V and J ends lost 6 bases and 5 bases respectively, with 11 bases between them. The CDR3 bases are TGTGCCTGTGGGGTTCTAAGAAACACCATATATTTT. Translation: CACGVLRNTIYF.

The chain has TRBV15 and TRBJ1-1; D is uncertain. The CDR3 spans 13 residues. Germline V gives CDR1 LNHNV, CDR2 YYDKDF (reference sequence). The ends were cut back, 5 bases at V and 8 bases at J, with 15 bases in the middle. The CDR3 nucleotides are TGTGCCACCAGCGGACCGGGGAGGTTGGAAGCTTTCTTT. Its translation: CATSGPGRLEAFF.

The V gene is TRBV19, the J gene TRBJ1-1; D is ambiguous. This CDR3 spans 13 amino acids. Trimming left V 2 bases short and J 1 base short, with 5 bases between. From germline, CDR1 is LNHDA and CDR2 SQIVND (reference sequence). The CDR3 DNA follows: TGTGCCAGTAGTATAAAGGGGAACACTGAAGCTTTCTTT. Protein: CASSIKGNTEAFF.

The chain uses TRBV9 and TRBJ2-1; D gene uncertain. Germline V gene data show CDR1 as SGDLS and CDR2 as YYNGEE. The CDR3 consists of 16 residues. V dropped 4 bases and J dropped 5 bases, with 19 bases sitting between them. CDR3 loop: CASSPGWASVDNEQFF. In DNA form, the CDR3 reads TGTGCCAGCAGCCCTGGGTGGGCGAGCGTGGACAATGAGCAGTTCTTC.

As to this clone: The sample contains more than one DNA sequence encoding this CDR3. V and J are TRBV5-1 and TRBJ2-3; maybe TRBD1 (5 bases). Looked up from germline, CDR1 is SGHRS and CDR2 is YFSETQ. The CDR3 extends over 15 amino acids. V was pared by 2 bases and J by 0 bases, with 10 bases between. The CDR3 sequence: CASSLDSSSTDTQYF. CDR3 DNA sequence: TGCGCCAGCAGCTTAGACAGTTCTAGCACAGATACGCAGTATTTT.

The chain joins TRBV18 to TRBJ2-1; TRBD2 agrees at 7 bases. CDR3 length equals 17 residues. The V gene's germline CDR1 is KGHSH and CDR2 LQKENI. The trim removed 1 base at V and 11 bases at J, leaving 17 bases unmatched. The chain's CDR3 is CASSPLILSGTHRQQFF. The CDR3 DNA follows: TGTGCCAGCTCACCACTAATTCTGAGCGGGACCCACCGTCAGCAGTTCTTC.

This clone was found once. The chain recombines TRBV30 with TRBJ1-1; D may be TRBD1 (5 bases). Trimming took 2 bases from V and 4 from J, leaving 11 bases between them. CDR3 length equals 13 residues. CDR1 is GTSNPN and CDR2 is SVGIG in the germline V gene (reference sequence). The chain's CDR3 is CAWSHGHSTEAFF. The CDR3 nucleotides are TGTGCCTGGAGTCACGGACACTCCACTGAAGCTTTCTTT.

J is TRBJ2-7 and V is TRBV6-5; 13 positions agree with TRBD2. V dropped 6 bases and J dropped 6; count of bases not matched to a gene: 5. Per the germline V gene, CDR1 is MNHEY and CDR2 is SVGAGI. This CDR3 is built from 14 residues. The CDR3 reads CASRVLAGGREQYF. The CDR3 nucleotides are TGTGCCAGCAGAGTACTAGCGGGAGGGCGCGAGCAGTACTTC.

The J gene is TRBJ2-1, the V gene TRBV3-1 (or the pseudogene TRBV3-2), with 13 bases lining up with TRBD2. Germline assignment: CDR1 LGHDT and CDR2 YNNKEL (reference sequence). The trim removed 0 bases at V and 6 bases at J, leaving 8 bases unmatched. This CDR3 is built from 18 residues. CDR3 sequence: CASSQEGGLAGVFNEQFF. CDR3 in DNA: TGTGCCAGCAGCCAAGAGGGTGGACTAGCGGGAGTTTTCAATGAGCAGTTCTTC.

V is TRBV4-2 and J is TRBJ2-3, with 7 nucleotides matching TRBD2. The CDR3 contains 17 residues. The V segment lost 0 bases and the J segment 5 bases; nucleotides outside the gene matches: 11. Germline assignment: CDR1 LGHNA and CDR2 YNFKEQ. CDR3 nucleotides: TGTGCCAGCAGCCAAGAGGTAGTGCTTGGGAGGGAAGATACGCAGTATTTT. Translating it yields CASSQEVVLGREDTQYF.

V usage is TRBV7-2 and J usage is TRBJ2-7; D possibly corresponds to TRBD2 (5 bases). V was shortened by 4 bases and J by 2 bases, with 15 bases between the two germline ends. CDR3 size: 15 residues. Germline CDR1 and CDR2: SGHTA and FQGNSA. The CDR3 DNA follows: TGTGCCAGCAGCTCCGTCGGGGAGAGCCCCTACGAGCAGTACTTC. Protein product: CASSSVGESPYEQYF.

This chain uses TRBV20-1 with TRBJ2-7; either TRBD1 or TRBD2 may supply D (6 bases each). CDR1 is DFQATT and CDR2 is SNEGSKA in the germline V gene (reference sequence). V was clipped by 6 bases and J by 9 bases, with 15 bases between them. The CDR3 covers 11 residues. The CDR3 region has the DNA TGCAGTGCGGCCCATGGGGGGCGGCAGTACTTC. This translates into CSAAHGGRQYF.

The chain links TRBV7-2 to TRBJ2-7; D may correspond to TRBD1 or TRBD2 (5 bases each). The ends were cut back, 4 bases at V and 0 bases at J, with 10 bases in the middle. There are 14 residues in the CDR3. CDR1 is SGHTA and CDR2 is FQGNSA in the germline V gene. The CDR3 region is CASSYRDGSYEQYF. The CDR3 DNA sequence: TGTGCCAGCAGCTACCGGGACGGCTCCTACGAGCAGTACTTC.

V is TRBV14 and J is TRBJ2-5, with a possible D match to TRBD2 (6 bases). The CDR3 has 15 residues. Germline V CDR1 and CDR2: SGHDN, FVKESK. The V end was cut by 3 bases, the J end by 3 bases, with 14 bases between. The CDR3 nucleotides are TGTGCCAGCAGCCAGGTCCCTAGCGCTAAAGAGACCCAGTACTTC. As protein: CASSQVPSAKETQYF.

The chain employs TRBV11-3 and TRBJ1-1; TRBD1 aligns across 7 bases. CDR1 and CDR2 from the germline V gene are SGHNT and YENEEA. Trimming cost V 5 bases and J 6 bases; bases outside gene matches: 12. The CDR3 extends over 15 amino acids. CDR3 in DNA: TGTGCCAGCAGCGCGCCGGGACAGCTCGCTGCTGAAGCTTTCTTT. This gives the protein CASSAPGQLAAEAFF.